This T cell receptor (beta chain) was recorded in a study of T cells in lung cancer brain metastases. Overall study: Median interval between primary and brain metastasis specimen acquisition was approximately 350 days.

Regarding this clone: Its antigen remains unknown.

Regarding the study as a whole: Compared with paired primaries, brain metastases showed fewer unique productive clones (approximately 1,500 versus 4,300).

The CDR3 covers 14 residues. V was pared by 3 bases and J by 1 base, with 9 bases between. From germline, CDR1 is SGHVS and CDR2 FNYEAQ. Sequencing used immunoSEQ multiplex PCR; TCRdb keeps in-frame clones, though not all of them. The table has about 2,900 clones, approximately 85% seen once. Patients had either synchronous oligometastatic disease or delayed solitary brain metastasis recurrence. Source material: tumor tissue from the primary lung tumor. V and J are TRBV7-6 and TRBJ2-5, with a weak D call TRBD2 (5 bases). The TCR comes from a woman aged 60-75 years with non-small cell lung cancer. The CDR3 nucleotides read TGTGCCAGCAGCTTGGGAGCGGTCCAAGAGACCCAGTACTTC. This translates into CASSLGAVQETQYF. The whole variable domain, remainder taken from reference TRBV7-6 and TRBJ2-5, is GAGVSQSPRYKVTKRGQDVALRCDPISGHVSLYWYRQALGQGPEFLTYFNYEAQQDKSGLPNDRFSAERPEGSISTLTIQRTEQRDSAMYRCASSLGAVQETQYFGPGTRLLVL.